This TCR beta chain came from a study of blood T cell repertoires in COVID-19. For the study at large: In each case, the material was cDNA or gDNA derived from T cells, B-cell-depleted T cells, or PBMCs.

In the authors' workflow: Cell counts per sample came from amplifying reference gene primers. Produced via immunoSEQ multiplex PCR; TCRdb's table is partial and in-frame only. That table is the source of V, J and clone size, and D and trimming were worked out from the DNA. Seen here are about 300,000 clones, nearly 90% observed once, and the top ten hold approximately 5%. CDR3 length equals 16 residues. The V end lost 4 bases, the J end lost 2 bases, and 17 bases lay between the germline ends. CDR1 is SGDLS, CDR2 YYNGEE, per germline. The source is a woman aged 25 to 39 who had recovered from COVID-19. Sequenced sample: PBMCs or T cells enriched from blood (not recorded which). The chain carries TRBV9 and TRBJ2-3; D may be TRBD2 (7 bases). The chain's CDR3 is CASSPPGRGDTDTQYF. CDR3 bases: TGTGCCAGCAGCCCGCCGGGGAGGGGGGACACAGATACGCAGTATTTT.